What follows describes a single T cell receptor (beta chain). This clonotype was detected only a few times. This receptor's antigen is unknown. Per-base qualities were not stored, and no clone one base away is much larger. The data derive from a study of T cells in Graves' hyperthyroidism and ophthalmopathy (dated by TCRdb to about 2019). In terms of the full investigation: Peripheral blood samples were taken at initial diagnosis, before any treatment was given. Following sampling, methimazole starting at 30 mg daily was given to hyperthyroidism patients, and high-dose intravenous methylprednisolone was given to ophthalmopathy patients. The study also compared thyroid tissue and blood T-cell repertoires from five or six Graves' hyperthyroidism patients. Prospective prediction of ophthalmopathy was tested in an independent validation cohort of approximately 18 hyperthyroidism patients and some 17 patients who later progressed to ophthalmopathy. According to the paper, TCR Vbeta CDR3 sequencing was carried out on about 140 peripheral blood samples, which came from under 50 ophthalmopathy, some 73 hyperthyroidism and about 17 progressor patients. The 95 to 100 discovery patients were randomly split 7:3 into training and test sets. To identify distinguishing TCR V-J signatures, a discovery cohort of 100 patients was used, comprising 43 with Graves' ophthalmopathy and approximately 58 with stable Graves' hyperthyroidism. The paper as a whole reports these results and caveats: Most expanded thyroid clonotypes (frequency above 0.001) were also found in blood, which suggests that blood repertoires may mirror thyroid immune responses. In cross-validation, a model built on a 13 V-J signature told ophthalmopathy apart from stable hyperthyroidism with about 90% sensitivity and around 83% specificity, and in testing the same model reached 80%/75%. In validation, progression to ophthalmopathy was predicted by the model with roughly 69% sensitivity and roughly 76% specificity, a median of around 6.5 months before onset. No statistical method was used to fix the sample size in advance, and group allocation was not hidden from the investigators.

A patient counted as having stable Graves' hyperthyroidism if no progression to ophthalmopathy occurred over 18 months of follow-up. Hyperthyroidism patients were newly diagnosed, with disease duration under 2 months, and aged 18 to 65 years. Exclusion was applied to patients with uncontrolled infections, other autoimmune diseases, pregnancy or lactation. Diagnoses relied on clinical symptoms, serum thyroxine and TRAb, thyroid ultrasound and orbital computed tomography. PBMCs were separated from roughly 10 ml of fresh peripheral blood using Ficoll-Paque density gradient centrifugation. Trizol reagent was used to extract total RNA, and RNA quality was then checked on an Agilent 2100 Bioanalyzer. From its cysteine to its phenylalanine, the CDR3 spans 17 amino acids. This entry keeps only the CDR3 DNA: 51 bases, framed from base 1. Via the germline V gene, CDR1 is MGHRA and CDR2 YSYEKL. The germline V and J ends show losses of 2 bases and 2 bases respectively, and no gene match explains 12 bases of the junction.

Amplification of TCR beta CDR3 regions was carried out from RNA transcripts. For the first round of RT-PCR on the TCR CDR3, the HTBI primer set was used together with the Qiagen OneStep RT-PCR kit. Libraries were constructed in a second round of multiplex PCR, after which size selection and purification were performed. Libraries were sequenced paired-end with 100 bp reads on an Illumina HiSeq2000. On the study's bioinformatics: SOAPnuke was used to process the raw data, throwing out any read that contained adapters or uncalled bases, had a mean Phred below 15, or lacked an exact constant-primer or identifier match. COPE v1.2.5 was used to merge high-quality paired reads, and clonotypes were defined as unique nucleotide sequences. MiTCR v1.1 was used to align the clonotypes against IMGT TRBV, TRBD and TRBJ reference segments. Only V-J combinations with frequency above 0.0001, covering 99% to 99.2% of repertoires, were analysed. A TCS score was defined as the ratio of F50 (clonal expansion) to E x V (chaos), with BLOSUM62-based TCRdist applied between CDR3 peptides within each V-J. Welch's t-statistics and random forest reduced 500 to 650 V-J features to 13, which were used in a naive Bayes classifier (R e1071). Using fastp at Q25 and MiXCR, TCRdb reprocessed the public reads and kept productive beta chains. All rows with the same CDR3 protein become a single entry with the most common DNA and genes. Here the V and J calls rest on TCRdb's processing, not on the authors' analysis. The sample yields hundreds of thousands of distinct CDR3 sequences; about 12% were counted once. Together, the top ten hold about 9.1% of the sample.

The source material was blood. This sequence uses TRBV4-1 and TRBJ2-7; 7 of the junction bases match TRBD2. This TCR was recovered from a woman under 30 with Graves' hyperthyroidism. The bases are TGCGCCAGCAGCCAAACGGGACTATCTTTCTCCCCCTACGAGCAGTACTTC. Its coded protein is CASSQTGLSFSPYEQYF.